This paragraph reports one T cell receptor beta chain. This clonotype was counted ten times or more. Which antigen it targets is not known. No much larger clonotype is one base removed from it; base qualities were not supplied. The junction shows trimming of 0 bases on V and 6 bases on J, plus 11 bases between the germline ends. Spanning cysteine to phenylalanine, the CDR3 consists of 13 amino acids. The sequence is cut down to CDR3 DNA, 39 bases in frame from base 1. CDR1 GTSNPN and CDR2 SVGIG are derived from the germline V gene (reference sequence). Stable Graves' hyperthyroidism was defined as the absence of progression to ophthalmopathy over 18 months of follow-up. Hyperthyroidism patients were newly diagnosed, had a disease duration of under 2 months, and were aged 18 to 65 years. Patients with uncontrolled infections, other autoimmune diseases, pregnancy or lactation were excluded. Diagnoses were based on clinical symptoms, serum thyroxine and TRAb, thyroid ultrasound and orbital computed tomography. PBMCs were separated from roughly 10 ml of fresh peripheral blood using Ficoll-Paque density gradient centrifugation. Total RNA was extracted with Trizol reagent, and quality was checked on an Agilent 2100 Bioanalyzer.

This record comes from a study of T cells in Graves' hyperthyroidism and ophthalmopathy (dated by TCRdb to the late 2010s). Study-wide context: Peripheral blood was sampled at the time of initial diagnosis, prior to any treatment. To identify TCR V-J signatures that set the groups apart, the researchers used a discovery cohort of 90 to 100 patients, made up of 40 to 45 with Graves' ophthalmopathy and some 58 with stable Graves' hyperthyroidism. Prospective prediction of ophthalmopathy was tested in an independent validation cohort of 18 to 20 hyperthyroidism patients and 17 patients who later progressed to ophthalmopathy. The 95 to 100 discovery patients were divided at random into training and test sets in a 7:3 ratio. The study also compared thyroid tissue and blood T-cell repertoires from about six Graves' hyperthyroidism patients. Once sampling was done, hyperthyroidism patients were given methimazole at a starting dose of 30 mg daily, whereas ophthalmopathy patients were given high-dose intravenous methylprednisolone. According to the paper, TCR Vbeta CDR3 sequencing was carried out on 135 peripheral blood samples, which came from more than 40 ophthalmopathy, around 75 hyperthyroidism and some 17 progressor patients. General study outcomes and caveats: No statistical method was used to set the sample size in advance, and investigators knew the group allocation. Blood samples also contained most of the expanded thyroid clonotypes (frequency above 0.001), which suggests that blood repertoires may reflect thyroid immune responses. A 13 V-J signature model separated ophthalmopathy from stable hyperthyroidism, with around 91% sensitivity and roughly 81% specificity in cross-validation and 80%/75% in testing. During validation, the model predicted progression to ophthalmopathy a median of approximately 7 months ahead of onset, with almost 71% sensitivity and around 72% specificity.

The TCR beta CDR3 regions were amplified from the RNA transcripts. A first-round RT-PCR of the TCR CDR3 used the HTBI primer set with the Qiagen OneStep RT-PCR kit. A second multiplex PCR round built the libraries, followed by size selection and purification. Paired-end sequencing of the libraries was performed with 100 bp reads on an Illumina HiSeq2000. The published analysis was carried out like this. SOAPnuke was used to process the raw data, throwing out any read that contained adapters or uncalled bases, had a mean Phred below 15, or lacked an exact constant-primer or identifier match. COPE v1.2.5 was used to merge the high-quality paired reads, and each unique nucleotide sequence was defined as a clonotype. MiTCR v1.1 was used to align clonotypes to the IMGT TRBV, TRBD and TRBJ reference segments. Analysis was restricted to V-J combinations with a frequency above 0.0001, which covered roughly 99% of repertoires. The TCS score was defined as F50 (clonal expansion) divided by E x V (chaos), with BLOSUM62-based TCRdist calculated between CDR3 peptides within each V-J. Welch's t-statistics and random forest reduced around 550 V-J features to 13, which were used in a naive Bayes classifier (R e1071). TCRdb applied fastp at Q25 and MiXCR to the public reads, then kept only in-frame beta chains. Under each unique CDR3 protein, matching rows form one entry showing the most common genes and DNA. The authors' filters were not applied to this entry. For this sample the table gives about 620,000 distinct CDR3 sequences, of which roughly 16% were detected only once. Around 4% of the sample comes from the top ten.

Rearrangement joined TRBV30 to TRBJ1-1; the D gene assignment is ambiguous. The source material was blood. The sequence was collected from a woman in her thirties with Graves' hyperthyroidism. The bases read TGTGCCTGGAGTGTTTCGTCCCAATCTGAAGCTTTCTTT. Its product reads: CAWSVSSQSEAFF.